This section outlines one T cell receptor (beta chain) sequence together with its context. The authors' processing: Reference gene primers were amplified, and this amplification served to estimate nucleated cell counts. The method was immunoSEQ multiplex PCR; TCRdb's version includes in-frame clones alone and lacks a portion of them. D and trimming were read from the DNA, whereas the V and J calls and clone size are those reported in that table. The sample records tens of thousands of clones, around 93% being singletons. This sample was taken from a study of blood T cell repertoires in COVID-19. Study-wide context: Spain, Italy and the United States supplied samples that represented acute and convalescent COVID-19. T cells, B-cell-depleted T cells, or PBMCs supplied cDNA or gDNA.

This CDR3 region has 11 residues. The V and J ends lost 7 bases and 3 bases respectively, with 10 bases between them. CDR1 is DFQATT and CDR2 is SNEGSKA in the germline V gene (reference sequence). The clonotype was recovered from a human donor in a cohort sampled during active COVID-19. Sequenced input: peripheral blood. The chain recombines TRBV20-1 with TRBJ2-7; D gene unclear. The CDR3 is CSVLVGYEQYF. CDR3 DNA sequence: TGCAGTGTTCTTGTCGGCTACGAGCAGTACTTC.